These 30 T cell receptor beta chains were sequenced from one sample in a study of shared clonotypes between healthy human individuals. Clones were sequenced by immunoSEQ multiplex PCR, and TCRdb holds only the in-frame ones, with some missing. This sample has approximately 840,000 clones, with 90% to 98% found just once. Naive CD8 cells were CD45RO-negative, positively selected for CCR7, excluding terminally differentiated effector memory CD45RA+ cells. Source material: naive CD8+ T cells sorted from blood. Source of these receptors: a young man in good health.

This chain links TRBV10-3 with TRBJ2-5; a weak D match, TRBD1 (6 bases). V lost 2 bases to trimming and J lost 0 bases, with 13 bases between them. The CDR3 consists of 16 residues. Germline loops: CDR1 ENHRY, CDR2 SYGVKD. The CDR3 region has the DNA TGTGCCATCAGTGAGGGCTGGACAGCCCACCAAGAGACCCAGTACTTC. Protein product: CAISEGWTAHQETQYF.

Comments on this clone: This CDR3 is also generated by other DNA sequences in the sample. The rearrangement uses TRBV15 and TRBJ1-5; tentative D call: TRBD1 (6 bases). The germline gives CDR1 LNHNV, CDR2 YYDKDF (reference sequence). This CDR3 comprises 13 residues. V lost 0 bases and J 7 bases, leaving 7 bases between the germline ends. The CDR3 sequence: CATSREGGQPQHF. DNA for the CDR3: TGTGCCACCAGCAGAGAAGGGGGACAGCCCCAGCATTTT.

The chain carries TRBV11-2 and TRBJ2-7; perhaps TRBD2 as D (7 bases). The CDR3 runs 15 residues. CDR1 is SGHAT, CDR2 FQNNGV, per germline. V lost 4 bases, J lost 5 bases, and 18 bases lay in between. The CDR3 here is CASSSPSGSGDEQYF. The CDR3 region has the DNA TGTGCCAGCAGCTCGCCTAGCGGTTCAGGGGACGAGCAGTACTTC.

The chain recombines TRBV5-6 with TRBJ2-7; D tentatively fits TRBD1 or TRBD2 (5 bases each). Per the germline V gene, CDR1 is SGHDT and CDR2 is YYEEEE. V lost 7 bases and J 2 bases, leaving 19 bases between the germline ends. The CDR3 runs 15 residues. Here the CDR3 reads CASRRPGTEAYEQYF. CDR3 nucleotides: TGTGCCAGCCGCCGTCCAGGGACCGAGGCCTACGAGCAGTACTTC.

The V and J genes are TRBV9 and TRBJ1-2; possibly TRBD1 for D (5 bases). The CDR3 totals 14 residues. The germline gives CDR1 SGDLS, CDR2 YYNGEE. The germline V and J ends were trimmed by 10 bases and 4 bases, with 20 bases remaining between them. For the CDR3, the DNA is TGTGCCTCCCAGGGAGCCGGGATGAGCTATGGCTACACCTTC. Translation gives CASQGAGMSYGYTF. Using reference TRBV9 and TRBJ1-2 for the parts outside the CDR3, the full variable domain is DSGVTQTPKHLITATGQRVTLRCSPRSGDLSVYWYQQSLDQGLQFLIQYYNGEERAKGNILERFSAQQFPDLHSELNLSSLELGDSALYFCASQGAGMSYGYTFGSGTRLTVV.

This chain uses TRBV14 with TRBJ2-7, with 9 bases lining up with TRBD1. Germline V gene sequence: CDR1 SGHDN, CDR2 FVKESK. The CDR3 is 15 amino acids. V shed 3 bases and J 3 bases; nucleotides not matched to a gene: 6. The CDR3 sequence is CASSHPGTGIYEQYF. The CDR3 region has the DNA TGTGCCAGCAGCCACCCAGGGACAGGGATCTACGAGCAGTACTTC.

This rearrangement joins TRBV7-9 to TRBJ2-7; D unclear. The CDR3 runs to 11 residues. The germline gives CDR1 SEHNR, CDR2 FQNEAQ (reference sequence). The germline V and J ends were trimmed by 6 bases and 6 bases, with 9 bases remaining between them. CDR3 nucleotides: TGTGCCAGCAGTCAGTTGGCCGAGCAGTACTTC. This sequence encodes CASSQLAEQYF.

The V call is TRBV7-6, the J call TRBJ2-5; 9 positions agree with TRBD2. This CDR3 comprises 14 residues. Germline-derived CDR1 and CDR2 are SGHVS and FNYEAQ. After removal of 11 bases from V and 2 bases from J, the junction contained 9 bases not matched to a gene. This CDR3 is CASLAGGLQETQYF. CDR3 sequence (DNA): TGTGCCTCCCTGGCGGGAGGGTTACAAGAGACCCAGTACTTC.

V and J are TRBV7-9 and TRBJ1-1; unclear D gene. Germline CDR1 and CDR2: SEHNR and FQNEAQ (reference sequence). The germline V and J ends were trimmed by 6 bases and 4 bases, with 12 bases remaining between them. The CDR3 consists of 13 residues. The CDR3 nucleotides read TGTGCCAGCAGTATCTTTCCAAGCACTGAAGCTTTCTTT. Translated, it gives CASSIFPSTEAFF. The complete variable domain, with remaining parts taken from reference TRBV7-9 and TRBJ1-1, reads DTGVSQNPRHKITKRGQNVTFRCDPISEHNRLYWYRQTLGQGPEFLTYFQNEAQLEKSRLLSDRFSAERPKGSFSTLEIQRTEQGDSAMYLCASSIFPSTEAFFGQGTRLTVV.

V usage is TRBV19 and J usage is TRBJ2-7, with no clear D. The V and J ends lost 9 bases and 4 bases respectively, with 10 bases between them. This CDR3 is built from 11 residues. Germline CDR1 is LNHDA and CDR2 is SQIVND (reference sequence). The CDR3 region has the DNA TGTGCCAGCCTTGGCGGTTACGAGCAGTACTTC. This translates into CASLGGYEQYF.

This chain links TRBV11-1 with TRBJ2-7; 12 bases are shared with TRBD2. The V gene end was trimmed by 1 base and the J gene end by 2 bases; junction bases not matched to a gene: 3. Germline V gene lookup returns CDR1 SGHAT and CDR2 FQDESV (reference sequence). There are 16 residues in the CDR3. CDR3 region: CASSLGLAGVAYEQYF. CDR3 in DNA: TGTGCCAGCAGCTTAGGACTAGCGGGAGTTGCCTACGAGCAGTACTTC. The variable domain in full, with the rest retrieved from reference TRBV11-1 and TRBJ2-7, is EAEVAQSPRYKITEKSQAVAFWCDPISGHATLYWYRQILGQGPELLVQFQDESVVDDSQLPKDRFSAERLKGVDSTLKIQPAELGDSAMYLCASSLGLAGVAYEQYFGPGTRLTVT.

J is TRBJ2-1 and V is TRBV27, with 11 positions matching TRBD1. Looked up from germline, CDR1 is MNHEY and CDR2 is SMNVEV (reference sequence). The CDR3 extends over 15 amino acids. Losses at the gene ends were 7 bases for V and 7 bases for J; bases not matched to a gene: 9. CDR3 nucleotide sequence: TGTGCCAGCACCCCACTCGGGACAGGGGGTAATGAGCAGTTCTTC. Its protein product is CASTPLGTGGNEQFF.

The DNA of the CDR3 is TGTGCCAGCAGTTTTATTCCTACTAGTCCCTACAATGAGCAGTTCTTC. Its translation: CASSFIPTSPYNEQFF. The chain employs TRBV28 and TRBJ2-1; D is possibly TRBD2 (5 bases). The germline V and J ends were trimmed by 3 bases and 2 bases, with 14 bases remaining between them. Germline V gives CDR1 MDHEN, CDR2 SYDVKM. The CDR3 extends over 16 amino acids.

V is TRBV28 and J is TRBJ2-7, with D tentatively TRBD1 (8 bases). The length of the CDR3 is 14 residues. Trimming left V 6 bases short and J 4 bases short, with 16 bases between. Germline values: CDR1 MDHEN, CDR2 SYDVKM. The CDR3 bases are TGTGCCAGCAGGTCCACAGGGGGACTATACGAGCAGTACTTC. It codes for CASRSTGGLYEQYF.

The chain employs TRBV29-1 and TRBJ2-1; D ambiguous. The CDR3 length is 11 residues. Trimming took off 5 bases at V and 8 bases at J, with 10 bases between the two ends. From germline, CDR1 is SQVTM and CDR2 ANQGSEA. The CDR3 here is CSVLPSDEQFF. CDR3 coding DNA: TGCAGCGTTTTACCGAGCGATGAGCAGTTCTTC.

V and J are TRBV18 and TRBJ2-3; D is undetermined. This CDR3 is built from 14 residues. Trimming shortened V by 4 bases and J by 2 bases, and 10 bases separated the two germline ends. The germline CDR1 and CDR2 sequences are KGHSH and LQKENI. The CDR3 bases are TGTGCCAGCTCACAACAGACCGACACAGATACGCAGTATTTT. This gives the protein CASSQQTDTDTQYF.

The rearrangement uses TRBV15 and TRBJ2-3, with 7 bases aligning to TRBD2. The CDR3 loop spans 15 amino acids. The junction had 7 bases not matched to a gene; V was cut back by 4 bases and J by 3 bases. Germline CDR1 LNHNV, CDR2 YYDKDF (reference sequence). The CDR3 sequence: CATSTRGDLTDTQYF. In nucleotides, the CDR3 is TGTGCCACCAGCACCCGGGGGGACCTGACAGATACGCAGTATTTT.

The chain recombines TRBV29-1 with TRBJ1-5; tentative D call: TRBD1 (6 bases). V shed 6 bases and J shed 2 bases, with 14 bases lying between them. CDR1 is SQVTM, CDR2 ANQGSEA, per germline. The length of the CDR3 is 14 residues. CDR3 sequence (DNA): TGCAGCGTGGGGGGGCCTGCCGGCAATCAGCCCCAGCATTTT. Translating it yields CSVGGPAGNQPQHF.

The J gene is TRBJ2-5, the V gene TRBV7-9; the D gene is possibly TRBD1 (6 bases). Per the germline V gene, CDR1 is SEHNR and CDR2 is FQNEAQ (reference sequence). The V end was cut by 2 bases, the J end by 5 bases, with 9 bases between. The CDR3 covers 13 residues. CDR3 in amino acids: CASSLTTGETQYF. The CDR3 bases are TGTGCCAGCAGCTTAACCACAGGGGAGACCCAGTACTTC.

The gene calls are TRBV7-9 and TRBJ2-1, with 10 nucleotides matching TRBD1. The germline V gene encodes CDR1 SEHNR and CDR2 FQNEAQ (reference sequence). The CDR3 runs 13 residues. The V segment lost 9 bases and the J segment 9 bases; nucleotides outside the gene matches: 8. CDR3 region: CASSTGGFSEQFF. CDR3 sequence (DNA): TGTGCCAGTTCGACAGGGGGCTTTAGTGAGCAGTTCTTC. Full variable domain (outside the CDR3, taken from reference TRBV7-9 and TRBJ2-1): DTGVSQNPRHKITKRGQNVTFRCDPISEHNRLYWYRQTLGQGPEFLTYFQNEAQLEKSRLLSDRFSAERPKGSFSTLEIQRTEQGDSAMYLCASSTGGFSEQFFGPGTRLTVL.

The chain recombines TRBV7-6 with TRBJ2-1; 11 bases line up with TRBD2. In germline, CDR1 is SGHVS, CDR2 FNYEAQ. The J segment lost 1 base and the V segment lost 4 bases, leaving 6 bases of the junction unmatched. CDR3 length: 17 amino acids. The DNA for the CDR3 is TGTGCCAGCAGCTCGGGACTAGCGGATTTTTCCTACAATGAGCAGTTCTTC. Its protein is CASSSGLADFSYNEQFF.

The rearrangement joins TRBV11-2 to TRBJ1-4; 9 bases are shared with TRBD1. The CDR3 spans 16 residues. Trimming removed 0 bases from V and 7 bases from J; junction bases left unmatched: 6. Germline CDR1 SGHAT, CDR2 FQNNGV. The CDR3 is CASSLDPGTGREKLFF. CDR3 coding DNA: TGTGCCAGCAGCTTAGATCCGGGGACAGGGCGTGAAAAACTGTTTTTT.

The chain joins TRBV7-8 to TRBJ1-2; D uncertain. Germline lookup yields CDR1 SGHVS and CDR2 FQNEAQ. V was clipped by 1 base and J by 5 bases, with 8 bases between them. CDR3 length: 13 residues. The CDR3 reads CASSLGEHYGYTF. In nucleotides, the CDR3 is TGTGCCAGCAGCTTAGGGGAGCATTATGGCTACACCTTC.

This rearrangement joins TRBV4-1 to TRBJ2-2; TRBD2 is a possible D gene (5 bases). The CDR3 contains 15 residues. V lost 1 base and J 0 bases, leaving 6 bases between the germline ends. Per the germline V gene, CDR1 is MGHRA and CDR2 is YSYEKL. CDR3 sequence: CASSQVASNTGELFF. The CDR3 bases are TGCGCCAGCAGCCAAGTAGCGTCGAACACCGGGGAGCTGTTTTTT.

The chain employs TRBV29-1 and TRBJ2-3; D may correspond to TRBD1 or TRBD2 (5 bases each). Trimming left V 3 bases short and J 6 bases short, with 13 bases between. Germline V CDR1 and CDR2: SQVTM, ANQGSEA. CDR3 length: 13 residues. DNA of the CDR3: TGCAGCGTTGAGGCCGAGGGGTCGGATACGCAGTATTTT. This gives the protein CSVEAEGSDTQYF.

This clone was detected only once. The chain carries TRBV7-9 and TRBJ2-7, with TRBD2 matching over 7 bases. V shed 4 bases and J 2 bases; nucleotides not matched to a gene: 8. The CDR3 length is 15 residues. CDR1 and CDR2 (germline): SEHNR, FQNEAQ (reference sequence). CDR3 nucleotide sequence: TGTGCCAGCAGCTCCCGGCTGCGGGAGCCCTACGAGCAGTACTTC. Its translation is CASSSRLREPYEQYF.

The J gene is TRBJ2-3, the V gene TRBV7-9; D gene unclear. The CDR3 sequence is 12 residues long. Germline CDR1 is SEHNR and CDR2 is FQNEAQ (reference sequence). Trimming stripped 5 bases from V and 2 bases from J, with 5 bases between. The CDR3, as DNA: TGTGCCAGCAGCCAGAACACAGATACGCAGTATTTT. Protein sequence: CASSQNTDTQYF.

The CDR3 bases are TGTGCCGAGGAGACCCAGTACTTC. Protein sequence: CAEETQYF. The rearrangement joins TRBV18 to TRBJ2-5; D remains ambiguous. Germline CDR1 KGHSH, CDR2 LQKENI. Trimming took off 11 bases at V and 5 bases at J, with 3 bases between the two ends. This CDR3 comprises 8 residues.

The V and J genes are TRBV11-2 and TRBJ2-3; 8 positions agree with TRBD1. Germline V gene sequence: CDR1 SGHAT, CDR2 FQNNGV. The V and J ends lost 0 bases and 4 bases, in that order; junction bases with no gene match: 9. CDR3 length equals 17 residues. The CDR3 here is CASSLDPTGAIADTQYF. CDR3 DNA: TGTGCCAGCAGCTTAGACCCGACAGGGGCAATCGCAGATACGCAGTATTTT.

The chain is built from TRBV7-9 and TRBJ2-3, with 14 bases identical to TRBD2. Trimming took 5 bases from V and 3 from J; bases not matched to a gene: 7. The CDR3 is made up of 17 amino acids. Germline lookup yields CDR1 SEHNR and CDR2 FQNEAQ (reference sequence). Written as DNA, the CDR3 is TGTGCCAGCAGCACCGGGACTAGCGGGAGAGGTACAGATACGCAGTATTTT. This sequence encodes CASSTGTSGRGTDTQYF.